This TCR beta chain came from a study of cytomegalovirus exposure and HLA in healthy donors. Study-wide points: It was reportedly the case that the classifier diagnosed cytomegalovirus status with high specificity and sensitivity.

Of note for this clone: The antigen is undetermined.

Produced via immunoSEQ multiplex PCR; TCRdb's table is partial and in-frame only. This sample has under 80,000 clones, with around 94% found just once. Germline V gives CDR1 SGHVS, CDR2 FNYEAQ. V lost 1 base to trimming and J lost 2 bases; unmatched junction nucleotides: 6. The CDR3 is made up of 16 amino acids. This receptor was taken from a woman under 30 in good health and CMV-seronegative. The rearrangement uses TRBV7-6 and TRBJ1-2; TRBD1 agrees at 8 bases. Sequencing used PBMCs. This chain's CDR3 is CASSLGGDRSNYGYTF. The CDR3 DNA is TGTGCCAGCAGCTTAGGGGGGGACAGGAGCAACTATGGCTACACCTTC.